This T cell receptor beta chain is drawn from a study of blood T cell repertoires in COVID-19. Overall study context: The United States, Italy and Spain were the sources of the acute and convalescent COVID-19 samples.

This CDR3 contains 15 residues. Per germline, CDR1 SGHDT and CDR2 YYEEEE. The V end was cut by 4 bases, the J end by 0 bases, with 12 bases between. Study processing details: Amplifying reference gene primers gave estimates of nucleated cell counts. This table comes from immunoSEQ multiplex PCR, and its TCRdb copy is limited to in-frame clones, with some not included. Clone size and V and J calls were adopted from that table, with D and trimming inferred from the DNA. The sample holds some 100,000 clones, 80% to 90% seen once. A few counts support this clone. The sample consisted of peripheral blood. The chain joins TRBV5-6 to TRBJ2-3; D possibly corresponds to TRBD2 (5 bases). This clonotype was obtained from an elderly woman with active COVID-19. In nucleotides, the CDR3 is TGTGCCAGCAGCCCCGAGGGCCGTAGCACAGATACGCAGTATTTT. Translating gives CASSPEGRSTDTQYF.